This entry lists 27 T cell receptor beta chains sequenced from one sample in a study of blood T cells in healthy people across ages. Using a J-beta primer mix together with a sample-barcoded 5' primer, a second PCR was run for 7 to 11 cycles. TCRdb re-analysed the 5' RACE reads in MiXCR, keeping a single row per CDR3 protein. The data hold under 2 million distinct CDR3 sequences, with around 35% observed a single time. What was sequenced was blood. These receptors all stem from a woman aged 25 to 45 in good health.

The V gene is TRBV12-3 or TRBV12-4, the J gene TRBJ2-3; 15 positions agree with TRBD2. This CDR3 has 17 residues. V lost 3 bases to trimming and J lost 3 bases; unmatched junction nucleotides: 4. CDR3 DNA sequence: TGTGCCAGCAGTTTCTTGGGACTAGCGGGGGGAACAGATACGCAGTATTTT. Protein sequence: CASSFLGLAGGTDTQYF.

Concerning this clonotype: One base away lies a much larger clone, so this may be a sequencing read error. The V call is TRBV29-1, the J call TRBJ2-7, with D tentatively TRBD1 or TRBD2 (6 bases each). V was cut by 6 bases and J by 2 bases, with 17 bases left in between. The CDR3 consists of 14 residues. Germline V lookup: CDR1 SQVTM, CDR2 ANQGSEA. The CDR3 protein is CSVKGGDKTYEQYF. DNA for the CDR3: TGCAGCGTCAAGGGCGGGGACAAAACCTACGAGCAGTACTTC.

On this clonotype: A junction end diverges from the germline sequence, so it may reflect a read error. The V call is TRBV7-2, the J call TRBJ2-5, with 8 bases fitting TRBD2. Germline V CDR1 and CDR2: SGHTA, FQGNSA. The CDR3 runs 16 residues. The DNA of the CDR3 is TGTGCCAGCAGCTTAGGTGTCAGCGGGAGTTCAGAGACCCGGTACTTC. It encodes CASSLGVSGSSETRYF.

This clonotype showed up just a few times. The chain couples TRBV29-1 to TRBJ1-2, with D unclear. The CDR3 length is 11 residues. Germline CDR1 is SQVTM and CDR2 is ANQGSEA. V lost 0 bases and J 8 bases, leaving 7 bases between the germline ends. DNA of the CDR3: TGCAGCGTTGAAGATCCGAAGGGCTACACCTTC. It specifies CSVEDPKGYTF.

This clonotype was seen more than once but under ten times. This chain uses TRBV28 with TRBJ1-6; D ambiguous. V gave up 7 bases and J gave up 10 bases, with 20 bases separating them. This CDR3 has 15 amino acids. CDR1 is MDHEN and CDR2 is SYDVKM in the germline V gene. The CDR3 nucleotides read TGTGCCAGCACCCAAAGCATTGGAACGTTATCACCCCTCCACTTT. It translates to CASTQSIGTLSPLHF.

There are many counts of this clonotype. This rearrangement joins TRBV4-1 to TRBJ2-1, with a weak D call TRBD1 (5 bases). Trimming took off 1 base at V and 8 bases at J, with 12 bases between the two ends. The CDR3 spans 14 residues. CDR1 is MGHRA and CDR2 is YSYEKL in the germline V gene. The chain's CDR3 is CASSQAAGMDEQFF. CDR3 DNA: TGCGCCAGCAGCCAAGCGGCAGGGATGGATGAGCAGTTCTTC.

V is TRBV12-3 or TRBV12-4 and J is TRBJ1-2, with 7 bases that match TRBD1. CDR3 length: 16 amino acids. V was clipped by 7 bases and J by 8 bases; unmatched bases: 19. CDR3 sequence: CASTSSDRPYLGGYTF. For the CDR3, the DNA is TGTGCCAGCACCTCCTCGGACAGGCCATACCTTGGCGGCTACACCTTC.

V gene TRBV20-1 combines with J gene TRBJ1-1; D may be TRBD1 (6 bases). CDR1 and CDR2 from the germline V gene are DFQATT and SNEGSKA (reference sequence). The V and J ends lost 5 bases and 3 bases respectively, with 13 bases between them. The CDR3 runs 13 residues. The CDR3 reads CSAPETGDTEAFF. CDR3 DNA: TGCAGTGCTCCCGAGACAGGAGACACTGAAGCTTTCTTT.

In regard to this clonotype: Compared with germline, one end of the junction differs, possibly owing to a read error. This sequence joins TRBV7-9 and TRBJ2-1, with 9 bases identical to TRBD2. CDR3 size: 15 residues. Germline CDR1 SEHNR, CDR2 FQNEAQ (reference sequence). The CDR3: CASSVRAGGDNDQFF. The CDR3, as DNA: TGTGCCAGCAGTGTAAGGGCGGGGGGGGACAATGACCAGTTCTTC.

This clonotype was observed a few times. For the CDR3, the DNA is TGTGCCAGCAGTGAAGCGCTTAGGGACAGGGAACTCTGCTCCTACGAGCAGTACTTC. Translation gives CASSEALRDRELCSYEQYF. V usage is TRBV6-1 and J usage is TRBJ2-7; 9 nucleotides line up with TRBD1. Germline V gene lookup returns CDR1 MNHNS and CDR2 SASEGT. CDR3 length: 19 amino acids. V lost 0 bases to trimming and J lost 0 bases; unmatched junction nucleotides: 12.

This clonotype was observed a few times. V and J are TRBV14 and TRBJ2-7, with D tentatively TRBD1 (6 bases). Germline assignment: CDR1 SGHDN and CDR2 FVKESK. The CDR3 sequence is 14 residues long. Trimming removed 4 bases at V and 2 bases at J, with 12 bases between. In DNA form, the CDR3 reads TGTGCCAGCAGCCCCCTCAACAGGGCCTACGAGCAGTACTTC. Amino acids: CASSPLNRAYEQYF.

As concerns this clonotype: It may be a read error: a sequence one base away is much more abundant. The chain carries TRBV7-9 and TRBJ2-5; 8 bases line up with TRBD1. The assigned J gene may be wrong: the sequence end matches TRBJ2-7 better. Germline V lookup: CDR1 SEHNR, CDR2 FQNEAQ (reference sequence). The CDR3 has 14 residues. The CDR3, as DNA: TGTGCCGGCAGCTTGACAGGGGCCTCCGACGAGCAGTACTTC. Its protein is CAGSLTGASDEQYF.

The rearrangement joins TRBV20-1 to TRBJ2-1; D not resolved. Trimming took 1 base from V and 0 from J, leaving 13 bases between them. CDR1 is DFQATT and CDR2 is SNEGSKA in the germline V gene (reference sequence). This CDR3 is 16 amino acids long. The CDR3 protein is CSARGQRALSYNEQFF. CDR3 nucleotides: TGCAGTGCTAGAGGACAACGGGCCCTCTCCTACAATGAGCAGTTCTTC.

On this clonotype: A much larger clone is a single base away; this may be a read error. The CDR3 spells CATGQGGCEQYF. The CDR3 DNA follows: TGTGCCACGGGACAGGGGGGATGCGAGCAGTACTTC. The V and J genes are TRBV7-9 and TRBJ2-7; 11 nucleotides line up with TRBD1. The ends lost 10 bases at V and 6 bases at J; junction bases unmatched: 5. CDR3 length: 12 amino acids. Germline V gene sequence: CDR1 SEHNR, CDR2 FQNEAQ (reference sequence).

The chain is built from TRBV7-8 and TRBJ2-2, with D maybe TRBD1 (5 bases). From germline, CDR1 is SGHVS and CDR2 FQNEAQ. The CDR3 has 13 residues. Trimming removed 5 bases from V and 8 bases from J, with 12 bases in between. As DNA, the CDR3 is TGTGCCAGCAGCCGCGACAGATCTGGGGAGCTGTTTTTT. Encoded protein: CASSRDRSGELFF.

The rearrangement joins TRBV18 to TRBJ2-4, with D maybe TRBD2 (6 bases). The J call may be in error: the DNA end matches TRBJ2-7 better. Germline CDR1 KGHSH, CDR2 LQKENI. The CDR3 totals 14 residues. This chain's CDR3 is CASSPRDQKYEQYF. DNA for the CDR3: TGTGCCAGCTCACCGCGGGACCAAAAATACGAGCAGTACTTC.

The chain joins TRBV15 to TRBJ2-3, with D tentatively TRBD1 or TRBD2 (5 bases each). There are 13 residues in the CDR3. Per the germline V gene, CDR1 is LNHNV and CDR2 is YYDKDF (reference sequence). With 2 bases removed from V and 5 bases from J, the gap between germline ends came to 8 bases. CDR3 bases: TGTGCCACCAGCAGACTGAGGGGAGATACGCAGTATTTT. Encoded protein: CATSRLRGDTQYF.

In the case of this clonotype: This may stem from a read error, because a much larger clone lies one nucleotide away. A read error is likely, as this CDR3 ends without the conserved phenylalanine or tryptophan. This rearrangement joins TRBV4-1 to TRBJ2-3; 9 bases line up with TRBD2. With V trimmed by 3 bases and J by 1 base, 5 bases remained unmatched. This CDR3 contains 16 residues. In germline, CDR1 is MGHRA, CDR2 YSYEKL. The CDR3 DNA reads as TGCGCCAGCAGCCACCAGGGACTAGCAGGCACAGATACGCAGTATGTT. This translates into CASSHQGLAGTDTQYV.

This clonotype was picked up a small number of times. CDR3 region: CATSDPPSQARTDTQYF. The CDR3 coding sequence is TGTGCCACCAGTGATCCCCCCAGTCAGGCCAGGACAGATACGCAGTATTTT. The chain carries TRBV24-1 and TRBJ2-3; D is ambiguous. Looked up from germline, CDR1 is KGHDR and CDR2 is SFDVKD. The CDR3 length is 17 residues. The V end lost 3 bases, the J end lost 3 bases, and 18 bases lay between the germline ends.

This rearrangement joins TRBV7-9 to TRBJ1-4, with 7 positions matching TRBD1. After removal of 2 bases from V and 5 bases from J, the junction contained 8 bases not matched to a gene. CDR1 and CDR2 from the germline V gene are SEHNR and FQNEAQ (reference sequence). The CDR3 loop spans 16 amino acids. CDR3 region: CASSLSFATGNEKLFF. The CDR3 DNA sequence: TGTGCCAGCAGCTTATCTTTCGCGACAGGGAATGAAAAACTGTTTTTT.

This chain connects TRBV4-1 to TRBJ2-1, with unresolved D. Trimming took 0 bases from V and 9 from J, leaving 12 bases between them. This CDR3 is 14 amino acids long. CDR1 and CDR2 from the germline V gene are MGHRA and YSYEKL. This chain's CDR3 is CASSQDITFGEQFF. CDR3 DNA: TGCGCCAGCAGCCAAGATATAACGTTTGGTGAGCAGTTCTTC.

In this sample, this clonotype turned up a few times. The V gene is TRBV28, the J gene TRBJ2-5, with a possible D match to TRBD2 (6 bases). Deletions cut 1 base from V and 2 bases from J, with 14 bases between. In germline, CDR1 is MDHEN, CDR2 SYDVKM. This CDR3 is 16 amino acids long. CDR3 coding DNA: TGTGCCAGCAGTTTATCTAGCGCGGTTACACAAGAGACCCAGTACTTC. It specifies CASSLSSAVTQETQYF. The entire variable domain, with the rest obtained from reference TRBV28 and TRBJ2-5, is as follows: DVKVTQSSRYLVKRTGEKVFLECVQDMDHENMFWYRQDPGLGLRLIYFSYDVKMKEKGDIPEGYSVSREKKERFSLILESASTNQTSMYLCASSLSSAVTQETQYFGPGTRLLVL.

J is TRBJ2-7 and V is TRBV11-1; D is possibly TRBD1 (7 bases). In germline, CDR1 is SGHAT, CDR2 FQDESV (reference sequence). CDR3 length equals 14 residues. The V end was cut by 6 bases, the J end by 4 bases, with 16 bases between. The CDR3 bases are TGTGCCAGCAGTATGCGGGACAGCCCTTACGAGCAGTACTTC. Its protein product is CASSMRDSPYEQYF.

This clonotype was observed a single time. The chain has TRBV10-3 and TRBJ1-2; D uncertain. Per the germline V gene, CDR1 is ENHRY and CDR2 is SYGVKD. This CDR3 contains 15 residues. Trimming stripped 2 bases from V and 12 bases from J, with 22 bases between. The CDR3 loop reads CAISEADGASGGHTF. DNA for the CDR3: TGTGCCATCAGTGAGGCTGACGGAGCCTCGGGAGGCCACACCTTC.

This clonotype was observed a handful of times. The CDR3 DNA is TGTGCCAGCAGTAAGACTAGCGTTGAGACCCAGTACTTC. It is translated as CASSKTSVETQYF. The chain joins TRBV6-2 or TRBV6-3 to TRBJ2-5; 8 bases are shared with TRBD2. CDR1 and CDR2 from the germline V gene are MNHEY and SVGEGT. The CDR3 is 13 residues long. V shed 5 bases, J shed 5 bases, and the junction held 4 bases outside the gene matches.

The chain carries TRBV15 and TRBJ2-7, with 9 bases identical to TRBD1. The V segment lost 1 base and the J segment 3 bases; nucleotides outside the gene matches: 4. CDR1 and CDR2 from the germline V gene are LNHNV and YYDKDF (reference sequence). The CDR3 is 15 amino acids. The CDR3 is CATSRGRQGDYEQYF. The CDR3 nucleotides read TGTGCCACCAGCAGAGGAAGACAGGGGGACTACGAGCAGTACTTC.

V usage is TRBV4-1 and J usage is TRBJ2-5; D gene uncertain. Trimming left V 0 bases short and J 4 bases short, with 9 bases between. Germline V gives CDR1 MGHRA, CDR2 YSYEKL. The CDR3 is 14 amino acids. The CDR3: CASSQDRVLETQYF. CDR3 bases: TGCGCCAGCAGCCAAGATAGGGTGTTAGAGACCCAGTACTTC.